The 9 T cell receptor beta chains in this list originate from one sample, sequenced in a study of blood T cell repertoires in COVID-19. The method was immunoSEQ multiplex PCR; TCRdb's version includes in-frame clones alone and lacks a portion of them. The sample carries about 300,000 clones, 86% recorded once. Sequenced: peripheral blood. The receptors come from a woman in her forties or fifties with acute or convalescent COVID-19.

Only a few counts were recorded for this clone. The chain couples TRBV9 to TRBJ2-7, with D possibly being TRBD1 (6 bases). V was shortened by 3 bases and J by 6 bases, with 10 bases between the two germline ends. The germline gives CDR1 SGDLS, CDR2 YYNGEE. The CDR3 has 12 amino acids. CDR3 residues: CASSGQASEQYF. The CDR3 region has the DNA TGTGCCAGCAGCGGACAGGCTTCCGAGCAGTACTTC. Together with reference TRBV9 and TRBJ2-7, the CDR3 gives the full variable domain: DSGVTQTPKHLITATGQRVTLRCSPRSGDLSVYWYQQSLDQGLQFLIQYYNGEERAKGNILERFSAQQFPDLHSELNLSSLELGDSALYFCASSGQASEQYFGPGTRLTVT.

The chain links TRBV6-5 to TRBJ2-1, with 10 bases lining up with TRBD1. CDR1 and CDR2 (germline): MNHEY, SVGAGI. With 6 bases clipped from V and 8 bases from J, the junction kept 10 bases outside the gene matches. The CDR3 length is 15 residues. The CDR3 DNA is TGTGCCAGCAGGACGAGACAGGGGGCCCTCCATGAGCAGTTCTTC. Translating it yields CASRTRQGALHEQFF.

The chain uses TRBV7-9 and TRBJ1-1; no clear D. CDR3 length: 13 residues. The germline V gene has CDR1 SEHNR and CDR2 FQNEAQ (reference sequence). V lost 2 bases, J lost 1 base, and 5 bases lay in between. This CDR3 is CASSLRQNTEAFF. The CDR3 bases are TGTGCCAGCAGCTTAAGACAGAACACTGAAGCTTTCTTT. Filled out from reference TRBV7-9 and TRBJ1-1, the complete variable domain reads DTGVSQNPRHKITKRGQNVTFRCDPISEHNRLYWYRQTLGQGPEFLTYFQNEAQLEKSRLLSDRFSAERPKGSFSTLEIQRTEQGDSAMYLCASSLRQNTEAFFGQGTRLTVV.

This clone has only a few counts. The rearrangement uses TRBV10-1 and TRBJ1-5; D may be TRBD1 (6 bases). V lost 1 base to trimming and J lost 0 bases, with 10 bases between them. The CDR3 spans 16 residues. Germline-derived CDR1 and CDR2 are WNHNN and SYGVQD (reference sequence). The CDR3 loop is CASSEFDRNSNQPQHF. The CDR3 DNA reads as TGCGCCAGCAGTGAGTTTGACAGGAATAGCAATCAGCCCCAGCATTTT.

This clone was found once. The chain recombines TRBV3-1 (or the pseudogene TRBV3-2) with TRBJ1-1, with D possibly TRBD1 on 6 matching bases. V lost 4 bases to trimming and J lost 0 bases, with 12 bases between them. The length of the CDR3 is 15 residues. The germline CDR1 and CDR2 sequences are LGHDT and YNNKEL (reference sequence). CDR3 sequence (DNA): TGTGCCAGCAGCCGCTTACAGGGACTGAACACTGAAGCTTTCTTT. It encodes CASSRLQGLNTEAFF.

This chain links TRBV7-2 with TRBJ2-7, with TRBD2 as a possible D gene (5 bases). Germline loops: CDR1 SGHTA, CDR2 FQGNSA. The V gene lost 5 bases and the J gene lost 5 bases, with 10 bases spanning the gap. This CDR3 spans 12 amino acids. This CDR3 reads CASSPLVHEQYF. CDR3 nucleotides: TGTGCCAGCAGCCCACTAGTTCACGAGCAGTACTTC. Complete variable domain (other parts from reference TRBV7-2 and TRBJ2-7): GAGVSQSPSNKVTEKGKDVELRCDPISGHTALYWYRQSLGQGLEFLIYFQGNSAPDKSGLPSDRFSAERTGGSVSTLTIQRTQQEDSAVYLCASSPLVHEQYFGPGTRLTVT.

In DNA, the CDR3 is TGTGCCAGCTCACCACTCATAGCGGGAGCGGGCTACAATGAGCAGTTCTTC. Protein product: CASSPLIAGAGYNEQFF. The chain joins TRBV18 to TRBJ2-1; the match to TRBD2 covers 9 bases. With 1 base clipped from V and 3 bases from J, the junction kept 7 bases outside the gene matches. Germline assignment: CDR1 KGHSH and CDR2 LQKENI. There are 17 residues in the CDR3.

The chain recombines TRBV9 with TRBJ1-1; D is undetermined. This CDR3 region has 15 residues. CDR1 SGDLS and CDR2 YYNGEE come from the germline V gene. The V gene lost 0 bases and the J gene lost 2 bases, with 11 bases spanning the gap. In DNA, the CDR3 is TGTGCCAGCAGCGTAGGAGGGCCCTTTAACACTGAAGCTTTCTTT. It translates to CASSVGGPFNTEAFF.

The CDR3 nucleotides are TGTGCCAGCAGTTTATTCGGGAGAGGCGATACCCAGTACTTC. This gives the protein CASSLFGRGDTQYF. This rearrangement joins TRBV28 to TRBJ2-5, with a weak D call TRBD2 (6 bases). Trimming took off 1 base at V and 8 bases at J, with 14 bases between the two ends. Germline CDR1 and CDR2: MDHEN and SYDVKM. This CDR3 has 14 amino acids.